The rows below give T cell receptor beta chains drawn from one sample of a study of blood T cells in healthy people across ages. TCRdb independently ran MiXCR on the 5' RACE reads; one entry per CDR3 protein. The sample has 1.5 million to 2 million distinct CDR3 sequences, 28% seen once. The sequencing input was blood. These receptors were collected from a woman between 25 and 40 years old in good health. Each CDR3 is given with its conserved first and last residue. Fields, in order: D gene, V gene, clone size, J gene, CDR3 DNA, CDR3 protein. D genes are given only for firm matches. Expanded clones get a size class; other rows say once, few or many, or leave the size out.

TRBD2,TRBV7-2,few,TRBJ2-3,TGTGCCAGCAGCAGGTGGACTAGCGGGAGGACAGATACGCAGTATTTT,CASSRWTSGRTDTQYF
NA,TRBV18,NA,TRBJ1-1,TGTGCCAGCTCACCACTTCCGGGACGGACGCAAGCTTTCTTT,CASSPLPGRTQAFF
NA,TRBV7-6,few,TRBJ2-6,TGTGCCAGCAGCCAAACTCACATAAGTGGGGCCAACGTCCTGACTTTC,CASSQTHISGANVLTF
TRBD1,TRBV27,many,TRBJ1-2,TGTGCCAGCAGTTTATCCCCGGGACAGTCTTATGGCTACACCTTC,CASSLSPGQSYGYTF
NA,TRBV5-1,NA,TRBJ1-2,TGCGCCAGCATCCCCGGGGACGTCCCCAACCATGGCTACACCTTC,CASIPGDVPNHGYTF
TRBD1,TRBV12-3/TRBV12-4,few,TRBJ1-2,TGTGCCAGCAGACAGGGACAGGGAAGGATTAGTGGCTACACCTTC,CASRQGQGRISGYTF
NA,TRBV28,NA,TRBJ2-7,TGTGCCAGCACCAGACAAAGGGGGGACGAGCAGTACTTC,CASTRQRGDEQYF
TRBD1,TRBV7-9,NA,TRBJ1-6,TGTGCCAGCAGCCTAGGACGAGGACAGGGTTATTCACCCCTCCACTTT,CASSLGRGQGYSPLHF
NA,TRBV6-5,many,TRBJ2-7,TGTGCCAGCAGATCTTCCATGGGACGTCTCGAGCAGTACTTC,CASRSSMGRLEQYF
NA,TRBV7-9,many,TRBJ1-2,TGTGCCAGCATCAAGACCGCCGAGGGAGGCTACACCTTC,CASIKTAEGGYTF
NA,TRBV7-9,NA,TRBJ2-3,TGTGCCAGCAGCTTAGCGCTCCAGCCAGATACGCAGTATTTT,CASSLALQPDTQYF
TRBD1,TRBV7-2,NA,TRBJ2-1,TGTGCCAGCATCAGGGACAGGGCCAACAATGAGCAGTTCTTC,CASIRDRANNEQFF
TRBD1,TRBV11-2,once,TRBJ2-3,TGTGCCAGCGTGGGGACAGCCGGCGGGGATACGCAGTATTTT,CASVGTAGGDTQYF
TRBD2,TRBV6-6,NA,TRBJ2-4,TGTGCCAGCAGTTATCCCGGGGGGGCTAACATTCAGTACTTC,CASSYPGGANIQYF
NA,TRBV6-2/TRBV6-3,few,TRBJ1-5,TGTGCCAGCAGTCGATTGGGGCCCAACGCTTATCAGCCCCAGCATTTT,CASSRLGPNAYQPQHF
TRBD1,TRBV7-2,NA,TRBJ1-5,TGTGCCAGCAGCTTAGCGTGGACAGGGGGCGGCAATCAGCCCCAGCATTTT,CASSLAWTGGGNQPQHF
TRBD1,TRBV11-2,few,TRBJ2-7,TGTGCCAGCAGCCCCTCCGGGGACAGGGGAGGCTACGAGCAGTACTTC,CASSPSGDRGGYEQYF
NA,TRBV4-1,many,TRBJ2-5,TGCGCCAGCAGCCATTCCCGTGGCTTCCAAGAGACCCAGTACTTC,CASSHSRGFQETQYF
NA,TRBV30,NA,TRBJ1-2,TGTGCCTGGAGTGGGACCAACAACGTCTATGGCTACACCTTC,CAWSGTNNVYGYTF
NA,TRBV7-9,few,TRBJ1-2,TGTGCCAGCAGCCTCCTCTCCGACCCGAACGGCTATGGCTACACCTTC,CASSLLSDPNGYGYTF
NA,TRBV5-1,many,TRBJ2-5,TGCGCCAGCAGCTTGGGGCAGGGAGAGAAGACCCAGTACTTC,CASSLGQGEKTQYF
NA,TRBV7-9,NA,TRBJ1-2,TGTACCAGCACCGGACAGCCCTATGGCTACACCTTC,CTSTGQPYGYTF
NA,TRBV20-1,NA,TRBJ2-1,TGCAGTGCTAGAGGAGGGTTAACGGGACATGAGCAGTTCTTC,CSARGGLTGHEQFF
TRBD1,TRBV3-1,NA,TRBJ1-2,TGTGCCAGCAGCCTGGTTACAGGGGGCCCTGGCTACACCTTC,CASSLVTGGPGYTF
NA,TRBV6-1,NA,TRBJ1-2,TGTGCCAGCAGTGAAATTGGGGTGAGAGGCTACACCTTC,CASSEIGVRGYTF
TRBD1,TRBV9,few,TRBJ1-3,TGTGCCAGCAGCACCAGGGACAGGGGGTCGGACACCATATATTTT,CASSTRDRGSDTIYF
TRBD2,TRBV20-1,many,TRBJ2-5,TGCAGTGCTAGAGACCCTGTGAGGGCTAGCGGACAAGAGACCCAGTACTTC,CSARDPVRASGQETQYF
NA,TRBV19,NA,TRBJ2-1,TGTGCCAGTAGTATCACCCTCGGGGGTGAGCAGTTCTTC,CASSITLGGEQFF
TRBD2,TRBV20-1,NA,TRBJ2-5,TGCAGTACCGAGCTCATAGGGACTAGGAGAGAGACCCAGTACTTC,CSTELIGTRRETQYF
NA,TRBV7-6,NA,TRBJ2-1,TGTGCCAGCAGCTTAGTTTTAGAGACCCAGTTCTTC,CASSLVLETQFF